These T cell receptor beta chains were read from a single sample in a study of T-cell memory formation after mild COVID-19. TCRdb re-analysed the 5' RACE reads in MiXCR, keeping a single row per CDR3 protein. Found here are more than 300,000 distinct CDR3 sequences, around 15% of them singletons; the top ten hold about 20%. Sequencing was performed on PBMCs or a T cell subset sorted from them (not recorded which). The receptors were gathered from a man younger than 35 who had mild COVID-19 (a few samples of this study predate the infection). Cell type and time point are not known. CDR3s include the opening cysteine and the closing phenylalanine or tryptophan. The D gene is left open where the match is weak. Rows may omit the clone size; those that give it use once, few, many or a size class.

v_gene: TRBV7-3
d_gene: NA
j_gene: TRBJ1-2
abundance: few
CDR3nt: TGTGCCAGCAGCTTACATGGGGTTGGCTATGGCTACACCTTC
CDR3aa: CASSLHGVGYGYTF

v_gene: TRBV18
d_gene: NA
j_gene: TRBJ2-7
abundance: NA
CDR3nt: TGTGCCAGCTCACCGGTACAGGGTGGTCTCTCCTACGAGCAGTACTTC
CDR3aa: CASSPVQGGLSYEQYF

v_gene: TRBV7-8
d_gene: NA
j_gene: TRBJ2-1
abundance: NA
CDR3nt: TGTGCCAGCAGCTACCCCCGGGACTCCACCCGCAATGAGCAGTTCTTC
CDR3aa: CASSYPRDSTRNEQFF

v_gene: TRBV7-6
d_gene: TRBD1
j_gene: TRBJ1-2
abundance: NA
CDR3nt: TGTGCCAGCAGCCCCAGACAGGGACTGAGTGGCTACACCTTC
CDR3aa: CASSPRQGLSGYTF

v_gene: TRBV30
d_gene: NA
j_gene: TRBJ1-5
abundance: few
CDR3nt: TGTGCCTGGTCCCCCCTCGGGAGTCAGCCCCAGCATTTT
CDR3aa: CAWSPLGSQPQHF

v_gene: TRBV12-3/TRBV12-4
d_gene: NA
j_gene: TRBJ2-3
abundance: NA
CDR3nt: TGTGCCAGCAGTTCTGGGCCAGGGCGCACAGATACGCAGTATTTT
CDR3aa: CASSSGPGRTDTQYF

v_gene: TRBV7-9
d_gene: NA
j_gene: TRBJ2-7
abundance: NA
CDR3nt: TGTGCCAGCAGCCCGTTGAACTCCTACGAGCAGTACTTC
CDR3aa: CASSPLNSYEQYF

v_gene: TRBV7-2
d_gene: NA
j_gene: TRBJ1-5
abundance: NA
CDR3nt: TGTGCCAGCAGCTCCCGCGGGGATCAGCCCCAGCATTTT
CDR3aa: CASSSRGDQPQHF

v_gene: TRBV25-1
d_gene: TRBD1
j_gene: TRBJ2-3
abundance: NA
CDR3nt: TGTGCCAGCAGTCACGAACAGGGGACAGATACGCAGTATTTT
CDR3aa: CASSHEQGTDTQYF

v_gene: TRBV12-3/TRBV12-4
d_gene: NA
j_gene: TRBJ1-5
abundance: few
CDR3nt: TGTGCCAGCAGATCCTCCGGTGGGGGGACAACCCGCTATCTTAATCAGCCCCAGCATTTT
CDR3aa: CASRSSGGGTTRYLNQPQHF

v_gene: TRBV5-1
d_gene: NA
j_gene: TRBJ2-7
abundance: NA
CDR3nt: TGCGCCAGCAGCTCCACAGGGTCCGACGAGCAGTACTTC
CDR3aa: CASSSTGSDEQYF

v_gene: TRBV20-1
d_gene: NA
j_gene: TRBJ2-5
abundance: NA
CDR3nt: TGCAGTGCCCGTTCTGGGGGTAGCCAGACCCAGTACTTC
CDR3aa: CSARSGGSQTQYF

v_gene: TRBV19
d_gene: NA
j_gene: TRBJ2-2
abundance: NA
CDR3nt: TGTGCCAGTAGTATGTCTGGTCCCGGGGAGCTGTTTTTT
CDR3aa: CASSMSGPGELFF

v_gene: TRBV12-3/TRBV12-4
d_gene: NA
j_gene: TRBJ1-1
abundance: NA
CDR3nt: TGTGCCAGCGGCCTTAACACTGAAGCTTTCTTT
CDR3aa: CASGLNTEAFF

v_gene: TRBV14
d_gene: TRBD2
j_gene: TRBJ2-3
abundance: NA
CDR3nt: TGTGCCAGCAGCCCTACTAGCGGAAACACAGATACGCAGTATTTT
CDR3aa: CASSPTSGNTDTQYF

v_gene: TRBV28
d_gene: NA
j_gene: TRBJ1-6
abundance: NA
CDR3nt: TGTGCCAGCAGTTCCCCTGGGGGGACGAATTCACCCCTCCACTTT
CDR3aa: CASSSPGGTNSPLHF

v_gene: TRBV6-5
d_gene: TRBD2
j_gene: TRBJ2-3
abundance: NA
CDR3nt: TGTGCCAGCAGCCCGCTAGCGGGGATCGCAGATACGCAGTATTTT
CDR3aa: CASSPLAGIADTQYF